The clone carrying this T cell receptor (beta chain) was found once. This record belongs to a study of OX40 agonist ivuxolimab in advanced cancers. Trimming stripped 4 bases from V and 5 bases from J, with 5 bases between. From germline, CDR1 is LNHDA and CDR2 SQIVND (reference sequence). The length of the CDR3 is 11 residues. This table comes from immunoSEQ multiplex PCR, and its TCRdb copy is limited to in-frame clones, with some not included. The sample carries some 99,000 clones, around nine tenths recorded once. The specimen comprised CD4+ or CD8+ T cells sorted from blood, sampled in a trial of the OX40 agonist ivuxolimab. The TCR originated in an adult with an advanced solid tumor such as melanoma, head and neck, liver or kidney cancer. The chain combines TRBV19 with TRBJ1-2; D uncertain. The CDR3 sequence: CASSTPYGYTF. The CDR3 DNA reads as TGTGCCAGTAGTACCCCGTATGGCTACACCTTC.